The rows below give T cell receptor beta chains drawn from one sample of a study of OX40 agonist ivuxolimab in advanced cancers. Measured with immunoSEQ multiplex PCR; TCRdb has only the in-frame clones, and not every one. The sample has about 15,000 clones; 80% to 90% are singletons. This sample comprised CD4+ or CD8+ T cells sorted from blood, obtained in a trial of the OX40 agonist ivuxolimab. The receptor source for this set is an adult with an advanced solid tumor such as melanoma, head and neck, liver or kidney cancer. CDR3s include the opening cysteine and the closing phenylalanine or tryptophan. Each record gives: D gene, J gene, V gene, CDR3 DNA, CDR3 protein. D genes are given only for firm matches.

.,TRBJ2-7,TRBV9,TGTGCCAGCAGCCCTCCTGTCTCCTACGAGCAGTACTTC,CASSPPVSYEQYF
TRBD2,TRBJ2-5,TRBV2,TGTGCCGTTCCTAGCGGGGGGCCGAAAGAGACCCAGTACTTC,CAVPSGGPKETQYF
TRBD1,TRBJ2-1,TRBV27,TGTGCCAGCAGTTCCAGGGGGAGTAACAGTAATGAGCAGTTCTTC,CASSSRGSNSNEQFF
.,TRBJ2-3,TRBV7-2,TGTGCCAGCAGCTTAGCCCCTGGCACAGATACGCAGTATTTT,CASSLAPGTDTQYF
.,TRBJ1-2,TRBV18,TGTGCCAGCTCACCAGGAAACCCAGACTATGGCTACACCTTC,CASSPGNPDYGYTF
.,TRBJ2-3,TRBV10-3,TGTGCCATCAGTGAGCCCACAGCCCCCGGGGCAAATACGCAGTATTTT,CAISEPTAPGANTQYF
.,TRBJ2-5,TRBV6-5,TGTGCCAGCAGTTACGAGACGGACGGTGAGACCCAGTACTTC,CASSYETDGETQYF
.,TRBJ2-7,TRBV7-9,TGTGCCAGCAGCTTAGCGGGAGACTACGAGCAGTACTTC,CASSLAGDYEQYF
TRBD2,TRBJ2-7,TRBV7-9,TGTGCCAGCAGCTCAGGCCTAGCGGGGAAGAGCTCCTACGAGCAGTACTTC,CASSSGLAGKSSYEQYF
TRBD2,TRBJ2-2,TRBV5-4,TGTGCCAGCAGCTTGCGACTAGCGGGCCCCAGCGGGGAGCTGTTTTTT,CASSLRLAGPSGELFF